The 30 T cell receptor beta chains listed next were all sequenced from one sample in a study of Ad26.COV2.S vaccination and SARS-CoV-2 variants. Sequencing was performed with immunoSEQ multiplex PCR; in TCRdb, only in-frame clones are kept and a portion is missing. Of 400,000 or so clones in the sample, less than 90% were seen once. Treatment reported: roughly 18 received Ad26.COV2.S at low or high dose, single or two shots; a few received placebo; per-sample allocation not given. Sample collection was performed on day 63 after the first vaccine or placebo injection. This specimen was peripheral blood, taken in a trial of Ad26.COV2.S vaccine versus placebo. The receptors come from a person between 18 and 65 years old who received the Ad26.COV2.S COVID-19 vaccine or a placebo.

The rearrangement uses TRBV4-1 and TRBJ1-5; 7 nucleotides align to TRBD1. Germline V lookup: CDR1 MGHRA, CDR2 YSYEKL. The CDR3 contains 15 residues. J lost 3 bases, V lost 4 bases, and 6 bases had no gene match. The chain's CDR3 is CASSRAGGANQPQHF. The CDR3 coding sequence is TGCGCCAGCAGCCGAGCAGGGGGGGCCAATCAGCCCCAGCATTTT.

This rearrangement joins TRBV13 to TRBJ1-2, with D perhaps TRBD1 (5 bases). The V gene lost 3 bases and the J gene lost 3 bases, with 8 bases spanning the gap. The CDR3 consists of 13 residues. Germline values: CDR1 PRHDT, CDR2 FYEKMQ (reference sequence). The CDR3 nucleotides are TGTGCCAGCAGCTTGGGGGAGTACTATGGCTACACCTTC. It translates to CASSLGEYYGYTF.

V gene TRBV9 combines with J gene TRBJ2-1; 7 bases are shared with TRBD2. The germline gives CDR1 SGDLS, CDR2 YYNGEE. This CDR3 is 15 amino acids long. V shed 0 bases, J shed 6 bases, and the junction held 6 bases outside the gene matches. CDR3 amino acids: CASSVAQGLINEQFF. Written as DNA, the CDR3 is TGTGCCAGCAGCGTAGCTCAGGGACTAATCAATGAGCAGTTCTTC.

V gene TRBV23-1 combines with J gene TRBJ2-1; D is ambiguous. TRBV23-1 carries the ORF label, with uncertain function. The V and J ends lost 3 bases and 4 bases respectively, with 13 bases between them. CDR3 length: 15 residues. This CDR3 is CASSQAFWVYNEQFF. DNA of the CDR3: TGCGCCAGCAGTCAGGCCTTTTGGGTTTACAATGAGCAGTTCTTC.

The gene calls are TRBV29-1 and TRBJ2-7, with TRBD1 matching 8 bases. Trimming removed 4 bases from V and 5 bases from J; junction bases left unmatched: 16. The CDR3 runs 16 residues. In germline, CDR1 is SQVTM, CDR2 ANQGSEA. The DNA of the CDR3 is TGCAGCGTTGTTCTCGCTTTGACAGGGGTTTTCAACGAGCAGTACTTC. Its translation: CSVVLALTGVFNEQYF.

The V and J genes are TRBV6-2 or TRBV6-3 and TRBJ2-7; perhaps TRBD2 as D (7 bases). The V gene lost 5 bases and the J gene lost 9 bases, with 20 bases spanning the gap. This CDR3 is 14 amino acids long. Germline CDR1 MNHEY, CDR2 SVGEGT. CDR3 nucleotide sequence: TGTGCCAGCAGTGATAGGGGGGGCATCGTGTGGCAGTACTTC. It translates to CASSDRGGIVWQYF.

CDR3 sequence: CASSPEGAWDTQYF. The CDR3 DNA follows: TGTGCCAGCAGCCCCGAGGGGGCCTGGGATACGCAGTATTTT. This rearrangement joins TRBV7-2 to TRBJ2-3; 7 bases match TRBD1. This CDR3 contains 14 residues. Germline trimming cut 5 bases from V and 6 bases from J; bases unmatched to any gene: 8. Germline V gene data show CDR1 as SGHTA and CDR2 as FQGNSA.

This clone was observed a handful of times. The V and J genes are TRBV27 and TRBJ1-1; D unclear. Germline V gene sequence: CDR1 MNHEY, CDR2 SMNVEV (reference sequence). Trimming shortened V by 1 base and J by 5 bases, and 11 bases separated the two germline ends. The CDR3 contains 14 residues. This CDR3 is CASSLLGFRTEAFF. CDR3 DNA: TGTGCCAGCAGTTTATTGGGTTTTAGGACTGAAGCTTTCTTT.

The chain links TRBV19 to TRBJ1-2, with D tentatively TRBD1 (6 bases). The germline V and J ends were trimmed by 0 bases and 8 bases, with 13 bases remaining between them. The CDR3 sequence is 14 residues long. Per germline, CDR1 LNHDA and CDR2 SQIVND (reference sequence). The CDR3 DNA reads as TGTGCCAGTAGTATAGATCGCCAGGGGTACGGCTACACCTTC. It codes for CASSIDRQGYGYTF.

This clone was found a few times. The CDR3 spells CAITGADNSPLHF. In nucleotides, the CDR3 is TGTGCCATCACCGGAGCGGATAATTCACCCCTCCACTTT. The genes are TRBV10-3 and TRBJ1-6, with D uncertain. CDR3 length equals 13 residues. The germline V gene encodes CDR1 ENHRY and CDR2 SYGVKD. The germline V and J ends were trimmed by 7 bases and 5 bases, with 9 bases remaining between them.

The chain uses TRBV10-2 and TRBJ1-5; tentatively, D is TRBD1 (5 bases). This CDR3 has 15 residues. The germline V and J ends were trimmed by 3 bases and 5 bases, with 14 bases remaining between them. Germline V gene lookup returns CDR1 WSHSY and CDR2 SAAADI. CDR3: CASSEVLDSYQPQHF. Written as DNA, the CDR3 is TGCGCCAGCAGTGAAGTGTTAGACAGTTATCAGCCCCAGCATTTT.

This clone was counted only a few times. The V call is TRBV19, the J call TRBJ2-5; 7 bases match TRBD1. Germline CDR1 reads LNHDA; CDR2 reads SQIVND (reference sequence). The junction had 10 bases not matched to a gene; V was cut back by 4 bases and J by 2 bases. The CDR3 runs to 16 residues. The CDR3 DNA reads TGTGCCAGTAGTACCGAGACAGGGTTGGGGCAAGAGACCCAGTACTTC. Residues: CASSTETGLGQETQYF.

The chain couples TRBV5-4 to TRBJ1-1; TRBD1 aligns across 9 bases. CDR1 is SGHNT, CDR2 YYREEE, per germline (reference sequence). The CDR3 consists of 14 residues. V lost 2 bases to trimming and J lost 4 bases; unmatched junction nucleotides: 3. The CDR3 nucleotides are TGTGCCAGCAGCTTACAGGGGGCAGCCACTGAAGCTTTCTTT. It codes for CASSLQGAATEAFF.

The chain is built from TRBV5-1 and TRBJ1-4; maybe TRBD1 (5 bases). V was trimmed by 4 bases and J by 7 bases, leaving 11 bases between them. The CDR3 runs to 13 residues. Per the germline V gene, CDR1 is SGHRS and CDR2 is YFSETQ. CDR3 region: CASSRRRGEKLFF. The CDR3 coding sequence is TGCGCCAGCAGCCGCCGGAGGGGTGAAAAACTGTTTTTT.

V gene TRBV5-1 combines with J gene TRBJ2-5; D may be TRBD1 or TRBD2 (5 bases each). Looked up from germline, CDR1 is SGHRS and CDR2 is YFSETQ. The CDR3 length is 15 residues. V lost 4 bases to trimming and J lost 1 base, with 14 bases between them. The CDR3 loop reads CASSRTGTIQETQYF. CDR3 DNA: TGCGCCAGCAGCCGAACCGGGACCATCCAAGAGACCCAGTACTTC.

J is TRBJ2-1 and V is TRBV1; the table assigns TRBD2, which was not confirmed against the DNA. TRBV1 is a known pseudogene. The CDR3 has 15 residues. CDR3 protein: CTSSSTSGGRYEQFF. In nucleotides, the CDR3 is TGCACCAGCAGCTCAACTAGCGGGGGCAGATATGAGCAGTTCTTC.

The CDR3 DNA reads TGCGCCAGCAGCCAAGAAACAGGGAGCGAGCAGTTCTTC. This sequence encodes CASSQETGSEQFF. The rearrangement uses TRBV4-3 and TRBJ2-1; the D gene is possibly TRBD1 (6 bases). The V end was cut by 0 bases, the J end by 10 bases, with 10 bases between. Germline V gene sequence: CDR1 LGHNA, CDR2 YSLEER. The CDR3 consists of 13 residues.

The V and J genes are TRBV7-2 and TRBJ1-4; no clear D gene. This CDR3 has 14 amino acids. The germline gives CDR1 SGHTA, CDR2 FQGNSA. Trimming pared 0 bases from V and 3 bases from J, leaving 5 bases between. The CDR3 reads CASSLAGPNEKLFF. The CDR3 DNA reads as TGTGCCAGCAGCTTAGCAGGTCCTAATGAAAAACTGTTTTTT.

The chain has TRBV3-1 (or the pseudogene TRBV3-2) and TRBJ1-2; no firm D call. Trimming removed 3 bases at V and 5 bases at J, with 22 bases between. CDR3 length: 17 amino acids. CDR1 and CDR2 (germline): LGHDT, YNNKEL (reference sequence). The CDR3 loop reads CASSQIGPTTASYGYTF. CDR3 DNA: TGTGCCAGCAGCCAGATTGGGCCGACCACGGCTTCATATGGCTACACCTTC.

This chain's CDR3 is CASSPPSETQYF. The CDR3 coding sequence is TGTGCCAGCAGCCCCCCATCGGAGACCCAGTACTTC. The V and J genes are TRBV12-3 or TRBV12-4 and TRBJ2-5; D unresolved. CDR3 length equals 12 residues. V lost 6 bases and J lost 5, with 10 bases in between.

The chain recombines TRBV29-1 with TRBJ2-7; 10 nucleotides agree with TRBD2. Trimming took 7 bases from V and 3 from J; bases not matched to a gene: 6. The CDR3 consists of 13 residues. Germline V gene sequence: CDR1 SQVTM, CDR2 ANQGSEA. The CDR3 sequence: CSAGTSAGYEQYF. CDR3 DNA sequence: TGCAGCGCTGGGACTAGCGCTGGCTACGAGCAGTACTTC.

The chain joins TRBV6-5 to TRBJ1-6; 10 bases are shared with TRBD1. Trimming cost V 3 bases and J 9 bases; bases outside gene matches: 5. Germline V gene lookup returns CDR1 MNHEY and CDR2 SVGAGI. The CDR3 length is 15 residues. CDR3 in DNA: TGTGCCAGCAGTTATTTGACAGGGGGCAGTTCACCCCTCCACTTT. It translates to CASSYLTGGSSPLHF.

The rearrangement joins TRBV11-2 to TRBJ1-2, with 9 bases lining up with TRBD1. After removal of 2 bases from V and 6 bases from J, the junction contained 10 bases not matched to a gene. Looked up from germline, CDR1 is SGHAT and CDR2 is FQNNGV. CDR3 length: 16 residues. The CDR3 reads CASSLYSRGQGDGYTF. The CDR3 bases are TGTGCCAGCAGCTTATATTCGAGGGGACAGGGCGATGGCTACACCTTC.

The chain joins TRBV6-8 to TRBJ2-2; 13 nucleotides align to TRBD2. V trimming: 2 bases; J trimming: 4 bases; junction bases outside the gene matches: 4. CDR1 is MNHGY, CDR2 SAAAGT, per germline. This CDR3 has 17 residues. CDR3 residues: CASSYPWTSGGTGELFF. CDR3 DNA sequence: TGTGCCAGCAGTTACCCGTGGACTAGCGGGGGCACCGGGGAGCTGTTTTTT.

V gene TRBV25-1 combines with J gene TRBJ1-1, with 9 bases fitting TRBD1. Germline values: CDR1 MGHDK, CDR2 SYGVNS. This CDR3 is built from 15 residues. With 3 bases clipped from V and 1 base from J, the junction kept 3 bases outside the gene matches. The CDR3 region is CASSDWDRANTEAFF. The CDR3 nucleotides read TGTGCCAGCAGTGATTGGGACAGGGCGAACACTGAAGCTTTCTTT.

The V call is TRBV2, the J call TRBJ1-4; unclear D gene. The length of the CDR3 is 14 residues. Germline CDR1 reads SNHLY; CDR2 reads FYNNEI. V was clipped by 4 bases and J by 8 bases, with 14 bases between them. The CDR3 loop reads CASSVAPPGEKLFF. CDR3 in DNA: TGTGCCAGCAGTGTGGCCCCCCCGGGCGAAAAACTGTTTTTT.

The chain couples TRBV4-1 to TRBJ1-3; D not resolved. The CDR3 length is 15 residues. Trimming left V 1 base short and J 0 bases short, with 7 bases between. From germline, CDR1 is MGHRA and CDR2 YSYEKL. The CDR3 here is CASSQARGSGNTIYF. CDR3 in DNA: TGCGCCAGCAGCCAAGCACGGGGCTCTGGAAACACCATATATTTT.

The chain couples TRBV5-6 to TRBJ1-4; D is uncertain. The V and J ends lost 4 bases and 8 bases respectively, with 9 bases between them. In germline, CDR1 is SGHDT, CDR2 YYEEEE. The CDR3 totals 12 residues. The chain's CDR3 is CASSAWAEKLFF. Here the CDR3 DNA reads TGTGCCAGCAGCGCGTGGGCGGAAAAACTGTTTTTT.

This chain uses TRBV19 with TRBJ1-4, with a weak D call TRBD1 (5 bases). The germline V gene has CDR1 LNHDA and CDR2 SQIVND (reference sequence). The CDR3 runs to 11 residues. The V end lost 9 bases, the J end lost 8 bases, and 10 bases lay between the germline ends. The CDR3 bases are TGTGCCAGCCGGGAGGGGGAAAAACTGTTTTTT. This codes for CASREGEKLFF.

Turning to this clone: The sample has other DNA sequences that encode this CDR3 too. This sequence joins TRBV11-2 and TRBJ2-7, with D tentatively TRBD2 (5 bases). This CDR3 contains 12 residues. Per the germline V gene, CDR1 is SGHAT and CDR2 is FQNNGV. Trimming pared 4 bases from V and 3 bases from J, leaving 7 bases between. The CDR3 DNA reads TGTGCCAGCAGCTCGAGCGGCTACGAGCAGTACTTC. Its translation: CASSSSGYEQYF.